This T cell receptor (beta chain) derives from a study of blood T cell repertoires in COVID-19. Looking at the study overall: Sample material is recorded as cDNA or gDNA derived from T cells, B-cell-depleted T cells, or PBMCs.

In germline, CDR1 is MNHEY, CDR2 SMNVEV (reference sequence). The CDR3 extends over 15 amino acids. The ends were cut back, 3 bases at V and 2 bases at J, with 13 bases in the middle. In the original analysis: How many nucleated cells were present was estimated from reference gene primer amplification. TCRdb's copy holds only in-frame clones and misses some; the assay was immunoSEQ multiplex PCR. The V and J calls and clone size come from that table; D and trimming were worked out from the DNA. The data hold about 270,000 clones, with 80% to 85% observed a single time. This chain links TRBV27 with TRBJ1-2, with a weak D call TRBD1 (6 bases). This receptor was obtained from an older woman with active or convalescent COVID-19. The material sequenced was peripheral blood. The CDR3, as DNA: TGTGCCAGCAGTTTCTCGGGGGGCGTGAACTATGGCTACACCTTC. This sequence encodes CASSFSGGVNYGYTF.